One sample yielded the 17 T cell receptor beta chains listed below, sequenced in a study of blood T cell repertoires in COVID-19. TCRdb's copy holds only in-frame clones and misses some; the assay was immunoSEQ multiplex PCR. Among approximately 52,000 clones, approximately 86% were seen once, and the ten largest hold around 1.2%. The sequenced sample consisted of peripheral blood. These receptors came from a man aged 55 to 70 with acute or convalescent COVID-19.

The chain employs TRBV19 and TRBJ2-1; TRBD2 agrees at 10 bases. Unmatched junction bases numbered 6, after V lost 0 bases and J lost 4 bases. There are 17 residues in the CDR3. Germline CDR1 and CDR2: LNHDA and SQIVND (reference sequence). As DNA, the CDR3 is TGTGCCAGTAGTATAGAGACTAGCGGGCGCGTATACAATGAGCAGTTCTTC. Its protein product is CASSIETSGRVYNEQFF.

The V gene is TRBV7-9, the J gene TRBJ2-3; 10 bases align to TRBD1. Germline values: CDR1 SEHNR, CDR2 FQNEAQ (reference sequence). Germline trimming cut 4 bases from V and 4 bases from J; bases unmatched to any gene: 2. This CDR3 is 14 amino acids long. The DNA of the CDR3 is TGTGCCAGCAGCTCGGGGACAGGGGCAGATACGCAGTATTTT. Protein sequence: CASSSGTGADTQYF.

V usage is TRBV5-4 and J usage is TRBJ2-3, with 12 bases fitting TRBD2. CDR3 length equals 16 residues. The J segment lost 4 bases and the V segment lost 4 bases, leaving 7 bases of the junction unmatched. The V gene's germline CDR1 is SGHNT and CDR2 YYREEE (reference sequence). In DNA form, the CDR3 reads TGTGCCAGCAGCCTCAAACTAGCGGGGGGCCCAGATACGCAGTATTTT. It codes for CASSLKLAGGPDTQYF.

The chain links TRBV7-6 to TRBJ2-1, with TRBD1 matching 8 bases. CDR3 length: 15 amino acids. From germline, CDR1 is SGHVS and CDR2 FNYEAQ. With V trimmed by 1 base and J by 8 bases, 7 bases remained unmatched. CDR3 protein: CASSLVDRGTDEQFF. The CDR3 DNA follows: TGTGCCAGCAGCTTAGTTGACAGGGGTACCGATGAGCAGTTCTTC.

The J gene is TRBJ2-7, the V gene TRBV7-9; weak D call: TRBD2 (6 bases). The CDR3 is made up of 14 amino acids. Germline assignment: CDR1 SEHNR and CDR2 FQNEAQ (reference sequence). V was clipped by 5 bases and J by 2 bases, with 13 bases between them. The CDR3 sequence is CASSLLGEAYEQYF. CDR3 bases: TGTGCCAGCAGCCTCCTAGGGGAGGCCTACGAGCAGTACTTC.

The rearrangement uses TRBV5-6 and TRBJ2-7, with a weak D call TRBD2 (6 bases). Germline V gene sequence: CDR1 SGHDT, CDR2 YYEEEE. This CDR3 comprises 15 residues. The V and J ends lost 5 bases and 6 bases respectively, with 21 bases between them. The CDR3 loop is CASRISGTQSGEQYF. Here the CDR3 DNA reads TGTGCCAGCAGGATTTCCGGGACTCAGAGTGGCGAGCAGTACTTC.

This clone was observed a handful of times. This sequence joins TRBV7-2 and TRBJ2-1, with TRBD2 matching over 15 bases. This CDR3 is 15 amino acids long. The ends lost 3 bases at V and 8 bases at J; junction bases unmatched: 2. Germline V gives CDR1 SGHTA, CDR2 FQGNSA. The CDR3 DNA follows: TGTGCCAGCAGCTTGGGACTAGCGGGGGGCGATGAGCAGTTCTTC. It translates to CASSLGLAGGDEQFF.

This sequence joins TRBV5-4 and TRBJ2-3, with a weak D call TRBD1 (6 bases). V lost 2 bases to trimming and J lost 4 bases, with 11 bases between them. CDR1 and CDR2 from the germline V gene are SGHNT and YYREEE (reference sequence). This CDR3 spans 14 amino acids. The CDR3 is CASSFTRGSDTQYF. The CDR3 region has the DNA TGTGCCAGCAGCTTCACGAGGGGGTCAGATACGCAGTATTTT.

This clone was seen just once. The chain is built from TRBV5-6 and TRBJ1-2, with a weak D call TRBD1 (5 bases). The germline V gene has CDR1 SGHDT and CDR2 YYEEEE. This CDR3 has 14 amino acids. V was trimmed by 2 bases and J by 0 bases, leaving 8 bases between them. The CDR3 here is CASSFTGPNYGYTF. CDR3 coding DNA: TGTGCCAGCAGCTTCACAGGACCTAACTATGGCTACACCTTC.

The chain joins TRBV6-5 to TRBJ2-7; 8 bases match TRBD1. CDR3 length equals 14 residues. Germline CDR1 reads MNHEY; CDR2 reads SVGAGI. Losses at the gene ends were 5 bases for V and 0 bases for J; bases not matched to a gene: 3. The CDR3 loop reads CASSRDRTSYEQYF. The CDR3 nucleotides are TGTGCCAGCAGTAGGGACAGGACCTCCTACGAGCAGTACTTC.

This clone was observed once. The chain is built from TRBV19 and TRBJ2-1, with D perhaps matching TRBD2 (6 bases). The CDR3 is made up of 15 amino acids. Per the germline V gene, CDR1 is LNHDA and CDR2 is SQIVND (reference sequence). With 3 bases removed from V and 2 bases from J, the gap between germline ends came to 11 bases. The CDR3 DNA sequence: TGTGCCAGTAGTATTCGCCCGGGGGCCTACAATGAGCAGTTCTTC. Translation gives CASSIRPGAYNEQFF.

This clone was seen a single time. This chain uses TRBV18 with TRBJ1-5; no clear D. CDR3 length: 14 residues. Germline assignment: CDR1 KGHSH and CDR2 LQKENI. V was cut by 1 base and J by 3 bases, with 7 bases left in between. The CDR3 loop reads CASSPQYNNQPQHF. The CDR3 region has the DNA TGTGCCAGCTCACCACAGTACAACAATCAGCCCCAGCATTTT.

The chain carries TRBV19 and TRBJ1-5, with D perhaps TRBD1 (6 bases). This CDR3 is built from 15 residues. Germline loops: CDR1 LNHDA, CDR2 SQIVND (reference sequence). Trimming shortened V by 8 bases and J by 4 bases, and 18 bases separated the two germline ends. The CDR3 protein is CASHSGGALNQPQHF. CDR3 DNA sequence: TGTGCCAGTCATTCGGGGGGGGCCCTAAATCAGCCCCAGCATTTT. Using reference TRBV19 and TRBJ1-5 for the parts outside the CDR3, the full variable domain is DGGITQSPKYLFRKEGQNVTLSCEQNLNHDAMYWYRQDPGQGLRLIYYSQIVNDFQKGDIAEGYSVSREKKESFPLTVTSAQKNPTAFYLCASHSGGALNQPQHFGDGTRLSIL.

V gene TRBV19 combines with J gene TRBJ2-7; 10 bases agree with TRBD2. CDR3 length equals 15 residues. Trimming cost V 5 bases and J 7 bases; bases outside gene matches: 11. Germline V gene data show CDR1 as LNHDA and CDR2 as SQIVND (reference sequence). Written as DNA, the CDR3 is TGTGCCAGTAGTGAGGCGGCTAGCGGGAGTACGGAGCAGTACTTC. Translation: CASSEAASGSTEQYF.

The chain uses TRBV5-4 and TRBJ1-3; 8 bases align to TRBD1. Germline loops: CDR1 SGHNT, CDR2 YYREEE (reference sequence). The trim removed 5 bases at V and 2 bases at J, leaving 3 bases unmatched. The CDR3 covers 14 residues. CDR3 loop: CASRSGQAGNTIYF. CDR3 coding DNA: TGTGCCAGCAGATCGGGACAGGCTGGAAACACCATATATTTT.

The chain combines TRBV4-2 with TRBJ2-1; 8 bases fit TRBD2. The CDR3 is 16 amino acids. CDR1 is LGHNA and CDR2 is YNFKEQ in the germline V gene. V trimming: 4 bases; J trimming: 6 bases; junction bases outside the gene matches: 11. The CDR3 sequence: CASSPRSRGGSNEQFF. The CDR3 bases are TGTGCCAGCAGCCCCCGTAGCCGCGGGGGGAGCAATGAGCAGTTCTTC.

CDR3 residues: CASSVDNGRRNIQYF. CDR3 nucleotides: TGTGCCAGCAGCGTAGATAATGGGCGCAGGAACATTCAGTACTTC. The rearrangement links TRBV9 to TRBJ2-4; no clear D. Germline V lookup: CDR1 SGDLS, CDR2 YYNGEE. The CDR3 runs 15 residues. V lost 0 bases to trimming and J lost 7 bases, with 14 bases between them.